This TCR beta chain comes out of a study of regulatory T cells in long-lasting Graves disease. The ends were cut back, 1 base at V and 5 bases at J, with 13 bases in the middle. CDR1 MGHRA and CDR2 YSYEKL come from the germline V gene. The CDR3 is 15 amino acids. Construction of TCR beta libraries relied on iRepertoire HTBI primers and on Arm-PCR targeting CDR3 regions. Authors' processing steps: Samples collectively showed around 56 TRBV and around 15 TRBJ segments. TCRdb reanalysed the multiplex PCR reads using MiXCR and keeps one entry per CDR3 protein. V and J calls and clone size were set by TCRdb, not the authors. The sample holds around 340,000 distinct CDR3 sequences, around 20% seen once. The time point denotes: persistent/refractory GD, antithyroid drugs over 5 years with positive TRAb. Researchers made the TCR library from RNA that was extracted from PBMCs. EDTA tubes held roughly 9 milliliters of peripheral blood from each patient.

This clonotype was counted a single time. Its antigen is still unknown. Whole-study results and caveats: Favoring TRBV28, TRBJ1-2 and TRBJ2-5 was a feature seen in persistent disease. Peripheral blood, not thyroid tissue, was the sole material studied.

The chain links TRBV4-1 to TRBJ2-3; D is unclear. This clonotype originated in a female donor with Graves disease. The starting material was peripheral blood mononuclear cells (PBMCs), obtained when the disease was refractory, from a patient treated with antithyroid drugs. The CDR3 DNA follows: TGCGCCAGCAGCCAAGTAAGCAGCGCTGGAGATACGCAGTATTTT. Translation: CASSQVSSAGDTQYF.